This passage covers 29 T cell receptor beta chains from one sample sequenced in a study of blood T cell repertoires in COVID-19. Profiling relied on immunoSEQ multiplex PCR, and the TCRdb table lists in-frame clones only, not all of them. The sample yields 110,000 to 150,000 clones, around 81% seen once. Sequencing was performed on peripheral blood. The receptors derive from a woman in her forties or fifties with acute or convalescent COVID-19.

The chain is built from TRBV6-5 and TRBJ1-5, with TRBD1 matching over 7 bases. The CDR3 contains 14 residues. Germline V CDR1 and CDR2: MNHEY, SVGAGI. Trimming took 6 bases from V and 4 from J; bases not matched to a gene: 6. The CDR3 bases are TGTGCCAGCAGGGCAGGGGGATATAATCAGCCCCAGCATTTT. It specifies CASRAGGYNQPQHF.

The chain has TRBV4-3 and TRBJ1-1; no clear D. CDR1 and CDR2 (germline): LGHNA, YSLEER. The CDR3 is 15 residues long. The V end was cut by 0 bases, the J end by 1 base, with 9 bases between. The CDR3 bases are TGCGCCAGCAGCCAAGATCACAGAACGAACACTGAAGCTTTCTTT. Translation gives CASSQDHRTNTEAFF.

The J gene is TRBJ2-5, the V gene TRBV7-2; no definite D call. The V and J ends lost 4 bases and 3 bases respectively, with 3 bases between them. This CDR3 has 11 amino acids. CDR1 and CDR2 from the germline V gene are SGHTA and FQGNSA. The CDR3 DNA follows: TGTGCCAGCAGCTCCGAAGAGACCCAGTACTTC. It yields the protein CASSSEETQYF.

The chain recombines TRBV7-8 with TRBJ1-1; TRBD1 might be the D (6 bases). Germline V gene lookup returns CDR1 SGHVS and CDR2 FQNEAQ. Between the trimmed V and J ends, which lost 6 bases and 1 base, there was a span of 9 bases. The CDR3 spans 13 residues. Here the CDR3 DNA reads TGTGCCAGCAGTACGGACAGGAACACTGAAGCTTTCTTT. Its protein is CASSTDRNTEAFF. Together with reference TRBV7-8 and TRBJ1-1, the CDR3 gives the full variable domain: GAGVSQSPRYKVAKRGQDVALRCDPISGHVSLFWYQQALGQGPEFLTYFQNEAQLDKSGLPSDRFFAERPEGSVSTLKIQRTQQEDSAVYLCASSTDRNTEAFFGQGTRLTVV.

The V and J genes are TRBV3-1 (or the pseudogene TRBV3-2) and TRBJ1-5; D might be TRBD1 (5 bases). CDR3 length equals 16 residues. Trimming took 2 bases from V and 7 from J, leaving 18 bases between them. The V gene's germline CDR1 is LGHDT and CDR2 YNNKEL (reference sequence). The CDR3 bases are TGTGCCAGCAGCCAATTTCTCACAACAGGTGGACAGCCCCAGCATTTT. The encoded protein is CASSQFLTTGGQPQHF.

The gene calls are TRBV14 and TRBJ2-7; possibly TRBD2 for D (6 bases). The V gene lost 0 bases and the J gene lost 11 bases, with 11 bases spanning the gap. This CDR3 spans 12 amino acids. Germline V CDR1 and CDR2: SGHDN, FVKESK. The CDR3 sequence: CASSQEGLAKYF. The CDR3 nucleotides are TGTGCCAGCAGCCAAGAGGGACTGGCGAAGTACTTC.

The chain links TRBV19 to TRBJ1-5, with 7 positions matching TRBD1. There are 14 residues in the CDR3. Losses at the gene ends were 5 bases for V and 4 bases for J; bases not matched to a gene: 5. Germline CDR1 reads LNHDA; CDR2 reads SQIVND (reference sequence). The CDR3, as DNA: TGTGCCAGTAGTCAGGGGGGCCGTAATCAGCCCCAGCATTTT. Translation: CASSQGGRNQPQHF.

This clone has only a few counts. The J gene is TRBJ1-2, the V gene TRBV7-8; perhaps TRBD1 as D (5 bases). V was cut by 5 bases and J by 3 bases, with 16 bases left in between. The CDR3 extends over 15 amino acids. Germline CDR1 SGHVS, CDR2 FQNEAQ. In DNA, the CDR3 is TGTGCCAGCAGCCTTCCGGGGCGGGGGGACTATGGCTACACCTTC. Protein sequence: CASSLPGRGDYGYTF.

The V and J genes are TRBV29-1 and TRBJ1-5; TRBD1 matches at 8 bases. V was clipped by 5 bases and J by 2 bases; unmatched bases: 8. The CDR3 is 15 amino acids. Per the germline V gene, CDR1 is SQVTM and CDR2 is ANQGSEA. The CDR3 DNA is TGCAGCGTTTCTGACAGGGGAAACGGCAATCAGCCCCAGCATTTT. Protein: CSVSDRGNGNQPQHF.

The chain uses TRBV10-1 and TRBJ1-1, with TRBD1 as a possible D gene (6 bases). The germline V gene has CDR1 WNHNN and CDR2 SYGVQD (reference sequence). V was trimmed by 4 bases and J by 1 base, leaving 16 bases between them. This CDR3 has 16 residues. The CDR3 DNA reads TGCGCCAGCAGTGCGGCAGGGGTCAGTAGGAACACTGAAGCTTTCTTT. It translates to CASSAAGVSRNTEAFF.

The J gene is TRBJ1-6, the V gene TRBV5-1; D is ambiguous. Trimming stripped 4 bases from V and 10 bases from J, with 18 bases between. The CDR3 covers 15 residues. Germline CDR1 is SGHRS and CDR2 is YFSETQ. CDR3 loop: CASSANSEFESPLHF. The CDR3 DNA is TGCGCCAGCAGCGCTAACAGTGAGTTCGAATCACCCCTCCACTTT.

The gene calls are TRBV18 and TRBJ1-1; D not resolved. CDR1 and CDR2 from the germline V gene are KGHSH and LQKENI. The germline V and J ends were trimmed by 3 bases and 2 bases, with 7 bases remaining between them. This CDR3 has 13 amino acids. DNA for the CDR3: TGTGCCAGCTCACCGTCAGAAAACACTGAAGCTTTCTTT. Its translation is CASSPSENTEAFF. Looking up the rest from reference TRBV18 and TRBJ1-1 gives the full variable domain: NAGVMQNPRHLVRRRGQEARLRCSPMKGHSHVYWYRQLPEEGLKFMVYLQKENIIDESGMPKERFSAEFPKEGPSILRIQQVVRGDSAAYFCASSPSENTEAFFGQGTRLTVV.

The chain recombines TRBV5-1 with TRBJ1-1; 10 positions match TRBD1. Trimming cost V 2 bases and J 5 bases; bases outside gene matches: 9. Germline V gene lookup returns CDR1 SGHRS and CDR2 YFSETQ. This CDR3 contains 16 residues. CDR3 sequence: CASSFSRDRGVTEAFF. DNA of the CDR3: TGCGCCAGCAGCTTCTCGAGGGACAGGGGAGTAACTGAAGCTTTCTTT.

The chain couples TRBV6-5 to TRBJ2-7, with 7 bases aligning to TRBD1. The CDR3 is 14 amino acids. V lost 5 bases to trimming and J lost 0 bases; unmatched junction nucleotides: 4. Looked up from germline, CDR1 is MNHEY and CDR2 is SVGAGI. This chain's CDR3 is CASSPDRDSYEQYF. DNA of the CDR3: TGTGCCAGCAGTCCAGACAGGGACTCCTACGAGCAGTACTTC.

The gene calls are TRBV9 and TRBJ1-6; 7 nucleotides agree with TRBD1. The ends lost 3 bases at V and 7 bases at J; junction bases unmatched: 13. CDR3 size: 17 residues. Germline V CDR1 and CDR2: SGDLS, YYNGEE. In nucleotides, the CDR3 is TGTGCCAGCAGCGACCGCCGACAGGGATGGGGGAATTCACCCCTCCACTTT. Translated: CASSDRRQGWGNSPLHF. Full variable domain (remainder filled in from reference TRBV9 and TRBJ1-6): DSGVTQTPKHLITATGQRVTLRCSPRSGDLSVYWYQQSLDQGLQFLIQYYNGEERAKGNILERFSAQQFPDLHSELNLSSLELGDSALYFCASSDRRQGWGNSPLHFGNGTRLTVT.

The V call is TRBV7-2, the J call TRBJ2-3; D is possibly TRBD2 (7 bases). V was cut by 5 bases and J by 1 base, with 13 bases left in between. This CDR3 is built from 15 residues. Germline-derived CDR1 and CDR2 are SGHTA and FQGNSA. In nucleotides, the CDR3 is TGTGCCAGCAGCGCGAGGGGGGGGCGCACAGATACGCAGTATTTT. This gives the protein CASSARGGRTDTQYF.

The chain recombines TRBV7-9 with TRBJ1-2; TRBD1 matches at 9 bases. Germline CDR1 SEHNR, CDR2 FQNEAQ (reference sequence). CDR3 length: 13 residues. V was pared by 5 bases and J by 7 bases, with 5 bases of the junction left unmatched. CDR3 in DNA: TGTGCCAGCAGCCCGGGACAGGGTCGTGGCTACACCTTC. Its translation is CASSPGQGRGYTF.

This chain links TRBV29-1 with TRBJ1-4; no clear D. The V end lost 4 bases, the J end lost 8 bases, and 17 bases lay between the germline ends. Germline lookup yields CDR1 SQVTM and CDR2 ANQGSEA. There are 14 residues in the CDR3. The CDR3 sequence is CSVGGGSQGEKLFF. The CDR3 DNA reads TGCAGCGTTGGGGGAGGGTCCCAAGGCGAAAAACTGTTTTTT.

The chain links TRBV6-2 or TRBV6-3 to TRBJ2-7, with TRBD2 identical over 10 bases. The V and J ends lost 6 bases and 1 base, in that order; junction bases with no gene match: 12. Germline CDR1 MNHEY, CDR2 SVGEGT. CDR3 size: 17 residues. The CDR3 loop is CASSEPRGTSASYEQYF. The CDR3 DNA is TGTGCCAGCAGCGAACCCCGGGGGACTAGCGCATCCTACGAGCAGTACTTC.

This chain joins TRBV27 and TRBJ1-4; TRBD1 aligns across 8 bases. CDR1 is MNHEY and CDR2 is SMNVEV in the germline V gene (reference sequence). V gave up 6 bases and J gave up 6 bases; unmatched junction bases: 0. This CDR3 contains 12 residues. The CDR3 DNA follows: TGTGCCAGCAGGACAGGGGATGAAAAACTGTTTTTT. It yields the protein CASRTGDEKLFF. The full variable domain, completed using reference TRBV27 and TRBJ1-4, is EAQVTQNPRYLITVTGKKLTVTCSQNMNHEYMSWYRQDPGLGLRQIYYSMNVEVTDKGDVPEGYKVSRKEKRNFPLILESPSPNQTSLYFCASRTGDEKLFFGSGTQLSVL.

This chain connects TRBV5-1 to TRBJ2-7; D perhaps matches TRBD1 (5 bases). The CDR3 sequence is 14 residues long. The germline V gene has CDR1 SGHRS and CDR2 YFSETQ. The V and J ends lost 0 bases and 5 bases respectively, with 12 bases between them. The CDR3 spells CASSLGQKGDEQYF. The CDR3 nucleotides read TGCGCCAGCAGCTTGGGACAGAAAGGAGACGAGCAGTACTTC.

V usage is TRBV18 and J usage is TRBJ1-5; 7 nucleotides match TRBD1. This CDR3 has 15 residues. V trimming: 2 bases; J trimming: 4 bases; junction bases outside the gene matches: 5. Germline values: CDR1 KGHSH, CDR2 LQKENI. The CDR3 spells CASSPGTAKNQPQHF. The CDR3 region has the DNA TGTGCCAGCTCACCAGGGACAGCTAAAAATCAGCCCCAGCATTTT.

V usage is TRBV4-1 and J usage is TRBJ1-4; 7 bases align to TRBD1. The CDR3 spans 15 residues. V dropped 4 bases and J dropped 8; count of bases not matched to a gene: 10. Germline-derived CDR1 and CDR2 are MGHRA and YSYEKL. The CDR3 coding sequence is TGCGCCAGCAGCCGGTCCGGGACAGAAACAGAAAAACTGTTTTTT. This gives the protein CASSRSGTETEKLFF.

The V call is TRBV19, the J call TRBJ2-6; TRBD1 matches 8 bases. The length of the CDR3 is 16 residues. The trim removed 3 bases at V and 4 bases at J, leaving 5 bases unmatched. Germline CDR1 reads LNHDA; CDR2 reads SQIVND (reference sequence). CDR3 DNA sequence: TGTGCCAGTAGTATGGGACAGGCCTCAGGGGCCAACGTCCTGACTTTC. Its protein product is CASSMGQASGANVLTF. The complete variable domain, with remaining parts taken from reference TRBV19 and TRBJ2-6, reads DGGITQSPKYLFRKEGQNVTLSCEQNLNHDAMYWYRQDPGQGLRLIYYSQIVNDFQKGDIAEGYSVSREKKESFPLTVTSAQKNPTAFYLCASSMGQASGANVLTFGAGSRLTVL.

The chain recombines TRBV30 with TRBJ1-5, with D perhaps TRBD1 (6 bases). Germline V gene lookup returns CDR1 GTSNPN and CDR2 SVGIG (reference sequence). This CDR3 comprises 12 residues. Trimming removed 4 bases from V and 3 bases from J, with 7 bases in between. CDR3 in amino acids: CAWNRDNQPQHF. CDR3 coding DNA: TGTGCCTGGAACAGGGACAATCAGCCCCAGCATTTT.

Only a few counts were recorded for this clone. The chain employs TRBV13 and TRBJ1-1; tentative D call: TRBD1 (5 bases). The CDR3 is 19 residues long. The V gene's germline CDR1 is PRHDT and CDR2 FYEKMQ (reference sequence). The V end was cut by 3 bases, the J end by 4 bases, with 27 bases between. CDR3 loop: CASSFSSSRRVGGITEAFF. For the CDR3, the DNA is TGTGCCAGCAGCTTTTCCTCATCCAGGCGGGTGGGGGGTATCACTGAAGCTTTCTTT. Full variable domain (outside the CDR3, taken from reference TRBV13 and TRBJ1-1): AAGVIQSPRHLIKEKRETATLKCYPIPRHDTVYWYQQGPGQDPQFLISFYEKMQSDKGSIPDRFSAQQFSDYHSELNMSSLELGDSALYFCASSFSSSRRVGGITEAFFGQGTRLTVV.

The rearrangement uses TRBV5-1 and TRBJ1-1, with a weak D call TRBD1 (6 bases). CDR1 is SGHRS and CDR2 is YFSETQ in the germline V gene. Deletions cut 3 bases from V and 0 bases from J, with 12 bases between. The CDR3 consists of 15 residues. Here the CDR3 DNA reads TGCGCCAGCAGCTCTCAGGGGTTCGTGAACACTGAAGCTTTCTTT. It codes for CASSSQGFVNTEAFF.

Concerning this clone itself: Other DNA sequences in this specimen translate into the identical CDR3. This chain links TRBV7-2 with TRBJ1-2, with 8 bases matching TRBD1. V trimming: 4 bases; J trimming: 7 bases; junction bases outside the gene matches: 5. This CDR3 has 13 residues. Germline CDR1 is SGHTA and CDR2 is FQGNSA. CDR3 residues: CASSSGQGGGYTF. The CDR3 DNA is TGTGCCAGCAGCTCCGGACAGGGCGGTGGCTACACCTTC.

This rearrangement joins TRBV27 to TRBJ1-2, with D perhaps TRBD1 (5 bases). The V gene lost 5 bases and the J gene lost 2 bases, with 18 bases spanning the gap. There are 16 residues in the CDR3. Looked up from germline, CDR1 is MNHEY and CDR2 is SMNVEV (reference sequence). CDR3 DNA sequence: TGTGCCAGCAGTGCCCAAATGGCCGGGGGAAACTATGGCTACACCTTC. Its protein is CASSAQMAGGNYGYTF.